This TCR beta chain emerged from a study of cytomegalovirus exposure and HLA in healthy donors. Study-level background: Assignment to the Caucasian-associated ancestry cluster applied to approximately 80% of the approximately 360 genotyped donors.

The PCR contained 60 Vbeta and 13 Jbeta primers. The table came from immunoSEQ multiplex PCR; TCRdb's copy has only in-frame clones and leaves some out. The profile covers about 140,000 clones, with around 80% appearing a single time and about 2.9% taken by the ten largest. Sequences were obtained from PBMCs. The TCR sequence derives from a female donor in good health and CMV-seronegative.

CDR3 sequence (DNA): TGCGCCAGCAGTCAAGAGGGACAGGGGCATAGCAATCAGCCCCAGCATTTT. This gives the protein CASSQEGQGHSNQPQHF. This chain joins TRBV23-1 and TRBJ1-5, with TRBD1 matching over 10 bases. TRBV23-1 is noted as an ORF with a role that remains uncertain. CDR3 size: 17 residues. V was clipped by 2 bases and J by 0 bases; unmatched bases: 4.